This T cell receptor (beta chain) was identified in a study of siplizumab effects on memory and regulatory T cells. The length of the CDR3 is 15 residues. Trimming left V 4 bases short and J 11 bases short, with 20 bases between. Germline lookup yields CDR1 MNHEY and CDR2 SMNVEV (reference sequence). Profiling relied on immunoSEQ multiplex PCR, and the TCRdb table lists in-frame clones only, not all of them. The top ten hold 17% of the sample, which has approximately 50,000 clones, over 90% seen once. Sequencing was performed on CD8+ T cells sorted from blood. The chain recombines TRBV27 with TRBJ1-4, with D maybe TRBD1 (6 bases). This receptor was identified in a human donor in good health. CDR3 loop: CASSSPPGYREKLFF. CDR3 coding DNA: TGTGCCAGCAGTTCCCCCCCCGGCTACAGGGAGAAACTGTTTTTT.